Each of the 20 T cell receptor beta chains below was sequenced from the same sample in a study of tumor-infiltrating lymphocytes in primary liver carcinoma. Researchers generated TCR beta cDNA from roughly 510 ng of total RNA, relying on a constant-region primer. Investigators got TCR beta libraries out of three nested multiplex PCR rounds, done with slightly modified ARM-PCR. PCR rounds one and two used TRBV1-TRBV30 forward primers with a C-beta reverse primer for approximately 11 cycles each. Using its own MiXCR run on the multiplex PCR reads, TCRdb lists one record per CDR3 protein. The repertoire holds 70,000 to 95,000 distinct CDR3 sequences, with over 60% as singletons. Co-extraction of both nucleic acids (RNA and DNA) used roughly 19-33 mg of unsorted bulk tissue. Sequenced sample: liver tumor tissue from sampling region 4. The subset is: tumor region T4, right-lateral pole. Source of these receptors: a man in his forties or fifties with primary liver carcinoma and hepatitis B virus infection.

The chain has TRBV7-8 and TRBJ2-5; D not certain. Trimming took off 1 base at V and 5 bases at J, with 11 bases between the two ends. Looked up from germline, CDR1 is SGHVS and CDR2 is FQNEAQ. CDR3 length: 14 residues. In DNA, the CDR3 is TGTGCCAGCAGCTTAGGGGGTATTCGGGAGACCCAGTACTTC. Translated, it gives CASSLGGIRETQYF.

This clonotype was observed a handful of times. The genes are TRBV11-2 and TRBJ2-7; TRBD2 matches 15 bases. Germline CDR1 is SGHAT and CDR2 is FQNNGV. The CDR3 runs to 18 residues. Trimming at V came to 2 bases and at J to 6 bases, leaving 11 bases not matched to a gene. CDR3 sequence: CASSLSVGLAGGGCEQYF. DNA of the CDR3: TGTGCCAGCAGCTTATCCGTTGGACTAGCGGGGGGGGGATGCGAGCAGTACTTC.

This clonotype was detected only once. An end of the junction differs from the germline gene, which may be a read error. The chain recombines TRBV18 with TRBJ2-7; D is undetermined. The CDR3 covers 15 residues. Per germline, CDR1 KGHSH and CDR2 LQKENI. The CDR3: CAGSQGGGVIDEQYF. The CDR3 DNA sequence: TGTGCCGGCTCACAAGGCGGTGGAGTTATCGACGAGCAGTACTTC.

This chain uses TRBV6-1 with TRBJ2-7; a possible D gene is TRBD2 (5 bases). The length of the CDR3 is 16 residues. Germline loops: CDR1 MNHNS, CDR2 SASEGT. The V end lost 4 bases, the J end lost 2 bases, and 18 bases lay between the germline ends. In nucleotides, the CDR3 is TGTGCCAGCAGTGCTCCCGGGGTCCCCTTCGCCTACGAGCAGTACTTC. Residues: CASSAPGVPFAYEQYF.

As concerns this clonotype: A much more abundant neighbour one base away suggests this may be a read error. The V call is TRBV7-9, the J call TRBJ2-5; D possibly corresponds to TRBD1 (5 bases). The CDR3 runs to 15 residues. The V gene lost 1 base and the J gene lost 2 bases, with 11 bases spanning the gap. CDR1 and CDR2 from the germline V gene are SEHNR and FQNEAQ (reference sequence). The CDR3 sequence: CASSLVRTRQETQYF. In DNA form, the CDR3 reads TGTGCCAGCAGCTTAGTAAGGACACGACAAGAGACCCAGTACTTC.

About this clonotype itself: A read error may produce the germline difference seen at one junction end. The rearrangement links TRBV14 to TRBJ2-3, with no clear D. From germline, CDR1 is SGHDN and CDR2 FVKESK. This CDR3 region has 16 residues. The DNA for the CDR3 is TGTGCCAGCGGCCAAGGTGACATTCAGTCCACAGATACGCAGTATTTT. It is translated as CASGQGDIQSTDTQYF.

To note about this clonotype: A much larger clone sits a single nucleotide away, making a read error possible. The chain recombines TRBV7-3 with TRBJ2-3, with a possible D match to TRBD2 (6 bases). The CDR3 consists of 15 residues. CDR1 SGHTA and CDR2 FQGTGA come from the germline V gene. The chain's CDR3 is CPSSLFMGGSDTQYF. CDR3 nucleotide sequence: TGTCCCAGCAGCTTATTTATGGGAGGTTCAGATACGCAGTATTTT.

On this clonotype: The CDR3 ends on some other residue instead of the conserved phenylalanine or tryptophan, so this is likely a read error. The chain carries TRBV18 and TRBJ2-5, with 11 bases aligning to TRBD2. J was trimmed by 1 base and V by 3 bases; bases with no gene match: 1. The CDR3 totals 15 residues. The germline V gene has CDR1 KGHSH and CDR2 LQKENI. CDR3 protein: CASSPGLAGQETQYL. The CDR3 nucleotides read TGTGCCAGCTCACCTGGACTAGCGGGCCAAGAGACCCAGTACTTA.

By share, this clonotype counts as medium-sized. The chain recombines TRBV11-2 with TRBJ2-5; D assignment may be TRBD1 or TRBD2 (6 bases each). V was clipped by 7 bases and J by 5 bases, with 26 bases between them. The CDR3 is made up of 17 amino acids. Germline-derived CDR1 and CDR2 are SGHAT and FQNNGV. The CDR3 DNA follows: TGTGCCAGCAACCCTGGGACTTTAGGGGGAGTAGGGGAGACCCAGTACTTC. Encoded protein: CASNPGTLGGVGETQYF.

The V and J genes are TRBV6-5 and TRBJ2-5; no clear D. CDR1 is MNHEY and CDR2 is SVGAGI in the germline V gene. This CDR3 comprises 13 residues. In nucleotides, the CDR3 is TGTACCATCAATAAAGGCAGTCAAGAGACCCAGTACTTC. Protein: CTINKGSQETQYF.

About this clonotype: The conserved phenylalanine or tryptophan normally closing the CDR3 is absent here, so this likely arose from a read error. The limits of the CDR3 on the DNA are not certain, so only TCRdb's listed CDR3 is given. The chain uses TRBV6-6 and TRBJ2-7; the table's D gene call, TRBD1, was not cross checked with the DNA. The germline V gene encodes CDR1 MNHNY and CDR2 SVGAGI (reference sequence). The CDR3 is made up of 16 amino acids, end residues included. CDR3: CASSYSGGLTGYEQYL.

In its sample, this clonotype was seen a few times. With a much larger clone just one base away, this may be a read error. The rearrangement links TRBV12-3 or TRBV12-4 to TRBJ1-5; unclear D gene. This CDR3 spans 13 amino acids. CDR3 in DNA: TGTCCCAGCAGTTTGCGCCCGGGAAGACCCCAGCATTTT. Translated: CPSSLRPGRPQHF.

This clonotype has just a few counts. A much larger clone differs from this one at a single base, so this may be a read error. The CDR3 region is CASRYGGPTDTQYF. The CDR3, as DNA: TGTGCCAGCAGATACGGGGGGCCGACAGATACGCAGTATTTT. J is TRBJ2-3 and V is TRBV7-9; D possibly corresponds to TRBD2 (7 bases). The CDR3 totals 14 residues. Germline lookup yields CDR1 SEHNR and CDR2 FQNEAQ (reference sequence). Trimming took off 6 bases at V and 3 bases at J, with 13 bases between the two ends.

This clonotype appeared many times. The chain couples TRBV29-1 to TRBJ2-1; D may correspond to TRBD1 or TRBD2 (6 bases each). The V gene's germline CDR1 is SQVTM and CDR2 ANQGSEA. V shed 3 bases and J shed 3 bases, with 12 bases lying between them. The CDR3 length is 14 residues. DNA for the CDR3: TGCAGCGTTGACGGGGGCGCAATCTACAATGAGCAGTTCTTC. This codes for CSVDGGAIYNEQFF.

The chain employs TRBV7-9 and TRBJ2-6; 8 nucleotides align to TRBD1. This CDR3 contains 18 residues. Germline V gene sequence: CDR1 SEHNR, CDR2 FQNEAQ (reference sequence). After removal of 3 bases from V and 0 bases from J, the junction contained 7 bases not matched to a gene. Here the CDR3 reads CASSLTGTGVSGANVLTF. The CDR3 DNA sequence: TGTGCCAGCAGCTTGACCGGGACAGGAGTCTCTGGGGCCAACGTCCTGACTTTC.

The V and J genes are TRBV2 and TRBJ2-2; no clear D gene. From germline, CDR1 is SNHLY and CDR2 FYNNEI. The V end was cut by 6 bases, the J end by 0 bases, with 8 bases between. The CDR3 length is 14 residues. The CDR3 bases are TGTGCCAGCAGCCATAGGCCGAACACCGGGGAGCTGTTTTTT. Translated: CASSHRPNTGELFF.

The chain employs TRBV7-9 and TRBJ1-2; D gene unclear. The CDR3 length is 12 residues. V dropped 7 bases and J dropped 8 bases, with 14 bases sitting between them. The germline V gene encodes CDR1 SEHNR and CDR2 FQNEAQ (reference sequence). The CDR3 DNA follows: TGTGCCAGCAACCGCCTGGGAGCCGGCTACACCTTC. This translates into CASNRLGAGYTF.

This chain links TRBV29-1 with TRBJ2-7; 8 positions agree with TRBD2. The CDR3 has 13 amino acids. Per germline, CDR1 SQVTM and CDR2 ANQGSEA. V lost 8 bases to trimming and J lost 2 bases; unmatched junction nucleotides: 8. CDR3 region: CSMGREGTYEQYF. The CDR3 DNA sequence: TGCAGCATGGGCCGGGAGGGTACCTACGAGCAGTACTTC.

As concerns this clonotype: A read error may produce the germline difference seen at one junction end. The chain recombines TRBV6-6 with TRBJ1-1; D is ambiguous. The germline V gene encodes CDR1 MNHNY and CDR2 SVGAGI (reference sequence). The CDR3 covers 15 residues. The CDR3 DNA sequence: TGTGCCAGCAGTTACGGGTCTGCCTTCAACACTGAAGCTTCCTTT. Translating it yields CASSYGSAFNTEASF.

Only a few counts were recorded for this clonotype. The V and J genes are TRBV11-3 and TRBJ2-1; D unclear. Germline V gene sequence: CDR1 SGHNT, CDR2 YENEEA. Trimming cost V 9 bases and J 6 bases, with 21 bases left between them. CDR3 length: 15 residues. The CDR3: CASNMSGLGPNEQFF. The CDR3 DNA reads as TGTGCCAGTAACATGTCTGGTCTAGGGCCCAATGAGCAGTTCTTC.